What follows are 2 T cell receptor beta chains derived from one specimen sequenced in a study of shared clonotypes between healthy human individuals. Data came from immunoSEQ multiplex PCR; TCRdb stores just in-frame clones and leaves some out. The sample records some 690,000 clones, about 90% being singletons. What was sequenced was memory CD8+ T cells from PBMCs. The subset was: CD45RO+ cells pooled with CCR7-negative TemRA cells. These receptors came from a man aged 18 to 29 in good health. Some clones in this sample may be carry-over from other donors' samples.

V gene TRBV6-1 combines with J gene TRBJ1-1; TRBD1 is a possible D gene (5 bases). From germline, CDR1 is MNHNS and CDR2 SASEGT. This CDR3 is 14 amino acids long. V dropped 10 bases and J dropped 3 bases, with 18 bases sitting between them. Here the CDR3 reads CAISQGILDTEAFF. CDR3 nucleotides: TGTGCCATCAGCCAGGGTATACTAGACACTGAAGCTTTCTTT.

The chain uses TRBV2 and TRBJ2-7; D gene unclear. V gave up 8 bases and J gave up 6 bases, with 8 bases separating them. CDR1 SNHLY and CDR2 FYNNEI come from the germline V gene. The length of the CDR3 is 10 residues. The CDR3 region is CASGWGEQYF. CDR3 sequence (DNA): TGTGCCAGCGGCTGGGGCGAGCAGTACTTC.